Shown below are 25 T cell receptor beta chains from a single sample sequenced in a study of identical twins (dated by TCRdb to the mid-2010s). Libraries were constructed by 5' RACE. TCRdb records Illumina HiSeq 2000 as the sequencer. TCRdb applied fastp at Q25 and MiXCR to the public reads, then kept only in-frame beta chains. Each CDR3 protein gets just one entry, which takes the most common genes and DNA from the rows behind it. The sample profile shows about 530,000 distinct CDR3 sequences; approximately 20% of them were found once. The top ten constitute 0.4% to 0.6% of the sample. These same data were also listed under a study on yellow fever vaccine responses in identical twins.

The sequencing sample was made of CD4+ T cells sorted from blood. The receptors stem from a woman between 18 and 29 years old in good health.

This clonotype has more than one count but fewer than ten. The chain links TRBV12-3 or TRBV12-4 to TRBJ1-2; 10 bases align to TRBD1. This CDR3 has 14 amino acids. Trimming removed 6 bases from V and 5 bases from J; junction bases left unmatched: 6. DNA for the CDR3: TGTGCCAGCAGCACGGACAGGGGGAGGTATGGCTACACCTTC. It translates to CASSTDRGRYGYTF.

V gene TRBV20-1 combines with J gene TRBJ2-3, with D possibly TRBD1 on 6 matching bases. The CDR3 is made up of 13 amino acids. Trimming pared 0 bases from V and 6 bases from J, leaving 10 bases between. Germline assignment: CDR1 DFQATT and CDR2 SNEGSKA (reference sequence). The CDR3 coding sequence is TGCAGTGCTAGAGAGGGGGCAGGGGATACGCAGTATTTT. It translates to CSAREGAGDTQYF.

V is TRBV20-1 and J is TRBJ1-2; maybe TRBD1 (5 bases). V dropped 1 base and J dropped 12 bases, with 24 bases sitting between them. This CDR3 is built from 15 residues. CDR1 is DFQATT and CDR2 is SNEGSKA in the germline V gene (reference sequence). For the CDR3, the DNA is TGCAGTGCTAGAGGATCAGAGGGGCCGGATGCTAGGGACACCTTC. Its translation is CSARGSEGPDARDTF.

V and J are TRBV7-8 and TRBJ1-3; 7 nucleotides line up with TRBD1. V shed 5 bases, J shed 9 bases, and the junction held 16 bases outside the gene matches. Germline V lookup: CDR1 SGHVS, CDR2 FQNEAQ. This CDR3 contains 16 residues. The chain's CDR3 is CASSDSTTGIKGTIYF. As DNA, the CDR3 is TGTGCCAGCAGCGATTCCACGACAGGGATTAAGGGCACCATATATTTT.

The rearrangement uses TRBV11-2 and TRBJ2-7; 10 bases line up with TRBD2. Germline trimming cut 3 bases from V and 3 bases from J; bases unmatched to any gene: 14. This CDR3 contains 18 residues. Germline V CDR1 and CDR2: SGHAT, FQNNGV. CDR3 protein: CASSFGTSGTRYDYEQYF. CDR3 coding DNA: TGTGCCAGCAGCTTTGGTACTAGCGGGACCCGTTACGACTACGAGCAGTACTTC.

This clonotype has just a few counts. The chain carries TRBV5-1 and TRBJ1-2; possibly TRBD1 for D (6 bases). CDR3 length: 14 amino acids. Germline CDR1 SGHRS, CDR2 YFSETQ. V was shortened by 0 bases and J by 4 bases, with 10 bases between the two germline ends. CDR3 bases: TGCGCCAGCAGCTTGGGAGACAGGACCTATGGCTACACCTTC. As protein: CASSLGDRTYGYTF.

This clonotype was counted a few times. The chain has TRBV27 and TRBJ2-1; D might be TRBD2 (6 bases). This CDR3 is 16 amino acids long. Germline CDR1 MNHEY, CDR2 SMNVEV (reference sequence). V was cut by 5 bases and J by 0 bases, with 14 bases left in between. This CDR3 is CASSQYGGSSYNEQFF. The CDR3 DNA follows: TGTGCCAGCAGTCAGTACGGGGGAAGCTCCTACAATGAGCAGTTCTTC.

This clonotype has more than one count but fewer than ten. The rearrangement joins TRBV5-6 to TRBJ2-1; D gene ambiguous. Trimming removed 3 bases at V and 12 bases at J, with 16 bases between. Germline CDR1 reads SGHDT; CDR2 reads YYEEEE. The CDR3 contains 13 residues. The CDR3 region is CASSSYGLPGQFF. CDR3 nucleotide sequence: TGTGCCAGCAGCTCATATGGCCTGCCCGGGCAGTTCTTC.

This sequence joins TRBV28 and TRBJ1-2, with 9 bases matching TRBD1. The V gene's germline CDR1 is MDHEN and CDR2 SYDVKM. V gave up 6 bases and J gave up 4 bases; unmatched junction bases: 9. This CDR3 has 15 amino acids. The CDR3 DNA is TGTGCCAGCAGGGCCGGGACAGGGCGCGTCTATGGCTACACCTTC. Translating gives CASRAGTGRVYGYTF.

This clonotype has a handful of counts. The chain carries TRBV7-7 and TRBJ2-1; TRBD2 aligns across 8 bases. Germline-derived CDR1 and CDR2 are SSHAT and FNYEAQ (reference sequence). CDR3 length: 15 residues. After removal of 5 bases from V and 9 bases from J, the junction contained 12 bases not matched to a gene. The CDR3 DNA reads as TGTGCCAGCAGCCGGGGGACTAGTGGGGCCACTGAGCAGTTCTTC. Translation: CASSRGTSGATEQFF.

This rearrangement joins TRBV7-9 to TRBJ2-5; 11 positions agree with TRBD2. Germline V gene sequence: CDR1 SEHNR, CDR2 FQNEAQ (reference sequence). V lost 4 bases and J lost 3; bases outside the gene matches: 1. The CDR3 loop spans 14 amino acids. The CDR3 coding sequence is TGTGCCAGCAGCTCGACTAGCGGGGAAGAGACCCAGTACTTC. This translates into CASSSTSGEETQYF.

The genes are TRBV20-1 and TRBJ2-1, with D tentatively TRBD1 (6 bases). CDR3 length: 11 amino acids. Between the trimmed V and J ends, which lost 8 bases and 9 bases, there was a span of 14 bases. Looked up from germline, CDR1 is DFQATT and CDR2 is SNEGSKA (reference sequence). DNA of the CDR3: TGCAGTACCAGTAGGGGGACTGAGCAGTTCTTC. This codes for CSTSRGTEQFF.

This sequence joins TRBV20-1 and TRBJ2-1; D possibly matches TRBD1 or TRBD2 (7 bases each). The CDR3 sequence is 12 residues long. V gave up 5 bases and J gave up 7 bases, with 12 bases separating them. Germline values: CDR1 DFQATT, CDR2 SNEGSKA (reference sequence). CDR3 amino acids: CSAQGGYNEQFF. The CDR3 DNA reads as TGCAGTGCTCAGGGGGGGTATAATGAGCAGTTCTTC.

This clonotype was seen only a few times. The rearrangement joins TRBV28 to TRBJ2-3; unclear D gene. The germline V and J ends were trimmed by 2 bases and 2 bases, with 8 bases remaining between them. This CDR3 is built from 14 residues. Germline CDR1 reads MDHEN; CDR2 reads SYDVKM. The DNA for the CDR3 is TGTGCCAGCAGTTTAAGTCAGGTCACAGATACGCAGTATTTT. This codes for CASSLSQVTDTQYF.

V and J are TRBV12-3 or TRBV12-4 and TRBJ2-3; tentatively, D is TRBD1 or TRBD2 (5 bases each). CDR3 length: 15 residues. V dropped 3 bases and J dropped 2 bases, with 12 bases sitting between them. CDR3: CASSLGRALTDTQYF. The CDR3 nucleotides read TGTGCCAGCAGTTTGGGGCGGGCCCTCACAGATACGCAGTATTTT.

This clonotype was seen a few times. The gene calls are TRBV24-1 and TRBJ2-2; TRBD2 matches 7 bases. Germline assignment: CDR1 KGHDR and CDR2 SFDVKD. V trimming: 4 bases; J trimming: 4 bases; junction bases outside the gene matches: 14. The CDR3 sequence is 18 residues long. The CDR3 is CATSDPRSGIRTTGELFF. CDR3 nucleotides: TGTGCCACCAGTGACCCTAGGAGCGGGATACGCACCACCGGGGAGCTGTTTTTT.

The chain uses TRBV12-3 or TRBV12-4 and TRBJ2-7, with TRBD2 as a possible D gene (6 bases). Trimming removed 3 bases at V and 8 bases at J, with 20 bases between. The CDR3 consists of 15 residues. The CDR3: CASSFLGLGTLQQYF. DNA of the CDR3: TGTGCCAGCAGTTTTTTGGGACTCGGAACTCTACAGCAGTACTTC.

This clonotype was seen a handful of times. The chain carries TRBV19 and TRBJ2-1, with 10 bases that match TRBD2. With 9 bases clipped from V and 0 bases from J, the junction kept 2 bases outside the gene matches. From germline, CDR1 is LNHDA and CDR2 SQIVND (reference sequence). This CDR3 is 14 amino acids long. CDR3 loop: CASVAGGSYNEQFF. For the CDR3, the DNA is TGTGCCAGCGTAGCGGGGGGCTCCTACAATGAGCAGTTCTTC.

J is TRBJ2-1 and V is TRBV7-6; TRBD2 matches at 7 bases. V lost 5 bases and J lost 0; bases outside the gene matches: 7. Germline V lookup: CDR1 SGHVS, CDR2 FNYEAQ. This CDR3 region has 16 residues. CDR3 in DNA: TGTGCCAGCAGCCCAAGAAGCGGGAACTCCTACAATGAGCAGTTCTTC. Translating gives CASSPRSGNSYNEQFF.

A few counts support this clonotype. The chain links TRBV4-1 to TRBJ2-1; TRBD1 might be the D (6 bases). Germline V CDR1 and CDR2: MGHRA, YSYEKL. This CDR3 region has 17 residues. V was cut by 0 bases and J by 6 bases, with 18 bases left in between. The CDR3 sequence: CASSQDEVQGRGNEQFF. The CDR3 DNA follows: TGCGCCAGCAGCCAAGATGAGGTACAGGGTCGGGGCAATGAGCAGTTCTTC.

Ten or more counts support this clonotype. V and J are TRBV20-1 and TRBJ2-1; the match to TRBD2 covers 9 bases. This CDR3 contains 15 residues. Per the germline V gene, CDR1 is DFQATT and CDR2 is SNEGSKA (reference sequence). V gave up 1 base and J gave up 3 bases; unmatched junction bases: 4. CDR3 DNA: TGCAGTGCTAGAGGAGGCGGGAGGGACTACAATGAGCAGTTCTTC. Translated, it gives CSARGGGRDYNEQFF.

V usage is TRBV27 and J usage is TRBJ2-1; 12 nucleotides match TRBD2. The germline gives CDR1 MNHEY, CDR2 SMNVEV (reference sequence). V dropped 5 bases and J dropped 7; count of bases not matched to a gene: 9. The CDR3 covers 16 residues. The CDR3 DNA is TGTGCCAGCAGTCGGCCTCCTAGCGGGGGGGCGAATGAGCAGTTCTTC. Encoded protein: CASSRPPSGGANEQFF.

This clonotype was found a few times. The chain couples TRBV12-3 or TRBV12-4 to TRBJ2-3; D might be TRBD1 or TRBD2, each matching 5 bases. This CDR3 is built from 16 residues. The V end was cut by 4 bases, the J end by 0 bases, with 14 bases between. The CDR3 DNA reads TGTGCCAGCAGTTCGGGTGCCGGGGCAAGCACAGATACGCAGTATTTT. Translation: CASSSGAGASTDTQYF.

The genes are TRBV10-3 and TRBJ2-7; 7 bases are a match to TRBD2. CDR3 length: 19 amino acids. J was trimmed by 1 base and V by 0 bases; bases with no gene match: 15. Germline CDR1 and CDR2: ENHRY and SYGVKD. The DNA for the CDR3 is TGTGCCATCAGTGAGTCGGCAGCGGGATCAGTCGGGGTATCCTACGAGCAGTACTTC. This codes for CAISESAAGSVGVSYEQYF.

The chain links TRBV7-6 to TRBJ1-6; D uncertain. The CDR3 is 13 residues long. Germline V gives CDR1 SGHVS, CDR2 FNYEAQ. With 3 bases removed from V and 10 bases from J, the gap between germline ends came to 10 bases. CDR3 DNA: TGTGCCAGCAGCTTGTTGGAGGTCTCACCCCTCCACTTT. Its protein product is CASSLLEVSPLHF.